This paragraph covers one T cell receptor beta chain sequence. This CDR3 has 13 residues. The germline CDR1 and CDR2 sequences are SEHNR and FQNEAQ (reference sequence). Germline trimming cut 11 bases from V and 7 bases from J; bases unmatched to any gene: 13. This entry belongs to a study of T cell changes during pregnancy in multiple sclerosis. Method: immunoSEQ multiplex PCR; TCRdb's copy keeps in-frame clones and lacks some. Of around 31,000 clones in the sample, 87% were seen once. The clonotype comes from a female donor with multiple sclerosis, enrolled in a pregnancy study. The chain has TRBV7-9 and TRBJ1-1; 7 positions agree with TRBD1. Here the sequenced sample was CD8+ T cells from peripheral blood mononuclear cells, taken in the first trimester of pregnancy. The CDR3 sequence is CAPDPGGNYEAFF. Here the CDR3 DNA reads TGTGCCCCGGACCCAGGGGGGAACTATGAAGCTTTCTTT.